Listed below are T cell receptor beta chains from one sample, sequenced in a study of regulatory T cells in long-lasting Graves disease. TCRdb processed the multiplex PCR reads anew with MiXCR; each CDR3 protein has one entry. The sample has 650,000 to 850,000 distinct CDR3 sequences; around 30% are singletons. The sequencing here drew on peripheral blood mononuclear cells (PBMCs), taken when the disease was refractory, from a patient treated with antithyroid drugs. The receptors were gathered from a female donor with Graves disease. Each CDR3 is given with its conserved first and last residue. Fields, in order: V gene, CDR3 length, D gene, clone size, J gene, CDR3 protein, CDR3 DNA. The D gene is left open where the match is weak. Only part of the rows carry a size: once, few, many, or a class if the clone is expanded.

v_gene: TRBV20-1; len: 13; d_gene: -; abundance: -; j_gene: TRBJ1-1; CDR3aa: CSAIRTPVTEAFF; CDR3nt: TGCAGTGCTATAAGGACACCCGTCACTGAAGCTTTCTTT
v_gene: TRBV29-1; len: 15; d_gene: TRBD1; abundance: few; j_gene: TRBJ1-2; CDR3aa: CSVGAGQGTYYGYTF; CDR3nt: TGCAGCGTTGGGGCCGGACAGGGGACGTACTATGGCTACACCTTC
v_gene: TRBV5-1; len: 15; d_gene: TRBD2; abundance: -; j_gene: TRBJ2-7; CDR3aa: CASSLVSSGSREQYF; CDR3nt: TGCGCCAGCAGCTTGGTTTCTAGCGGGAGTCGGGAGCAGTACTTC
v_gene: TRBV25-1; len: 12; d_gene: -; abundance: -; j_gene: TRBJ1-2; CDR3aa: CASSEQDYGYTF; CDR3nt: TGTGCCAGCAGTGAGCAGGACTATGGCTACACCTTC
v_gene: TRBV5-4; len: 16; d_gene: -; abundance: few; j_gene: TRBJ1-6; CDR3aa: CASSTKVQGPEETLHF; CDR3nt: TGTGCCAGCAGCACTAAGGTGCAGGGTCCGGAGGAAACCCTCCACTTT
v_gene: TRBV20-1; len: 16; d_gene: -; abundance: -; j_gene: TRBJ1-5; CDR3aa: CSARAGGDYSNQPQHF; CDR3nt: TGCAGTGCTAGAGCCGGGGGGGATTATAGCAATCAGCCCCAGCATTTT
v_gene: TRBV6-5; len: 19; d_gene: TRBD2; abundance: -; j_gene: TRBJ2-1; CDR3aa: CASSYFLLLAGGIYNEQFF; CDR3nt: TGTGCCAGCAGTTACTTTCTCCTGCTAGCGGGAGGGATATACAATGAGCAGTTCTTC
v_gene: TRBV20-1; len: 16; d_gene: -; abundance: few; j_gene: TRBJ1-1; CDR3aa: CSARDPGKLLNTEAFF; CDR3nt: TGCAGTGCTAGAGACCCGGGGAAACTCCTGAACACTGAAGCTTTCTTT
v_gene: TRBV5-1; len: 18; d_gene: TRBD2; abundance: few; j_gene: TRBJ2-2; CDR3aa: CASSLIAGGPVDTGELFF; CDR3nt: TGCGCCAGCAGCTTGATCGCGGGAGGGCCGGTAGACACCGGGGAGCTGTTTTTT
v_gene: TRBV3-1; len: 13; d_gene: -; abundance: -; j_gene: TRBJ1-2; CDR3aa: CASSQSRTRGYTF; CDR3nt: TGTGCCAGCAGCCAGAGCCGGACTCGGGGCTACACCTTC
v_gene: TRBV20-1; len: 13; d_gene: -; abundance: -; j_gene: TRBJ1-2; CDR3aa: CSATDGGVYGYTF; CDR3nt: TGCAGTGCTACAGACGGGGGAGTCTATGGCTACACCTTC
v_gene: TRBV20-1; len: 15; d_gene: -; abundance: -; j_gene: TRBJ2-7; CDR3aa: CSARDGTSLTYEQYF; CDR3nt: TGCAGTGCTAGAGACGGGACTTCATTAACCTACGAGCAGTACTTC
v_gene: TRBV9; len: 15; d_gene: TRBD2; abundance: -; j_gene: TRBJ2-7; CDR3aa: CASSARAGGSYEQYF; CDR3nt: TGTGCCAGCAGCGCACGAGCGGGAGGCTCCTACGAGCAGTACTTC
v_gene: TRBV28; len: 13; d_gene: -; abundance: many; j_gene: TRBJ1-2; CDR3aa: CASSTTGPYGYTF; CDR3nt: TGTGCCAGCAGTACAACAGGGCCCTATGGCTACACCTTC
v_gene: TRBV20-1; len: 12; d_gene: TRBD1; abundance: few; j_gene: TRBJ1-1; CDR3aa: CSASEGATEAFF; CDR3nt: TGCAGTGCCAGTGAGGGGGCCACTGAAGCTTTCTTT
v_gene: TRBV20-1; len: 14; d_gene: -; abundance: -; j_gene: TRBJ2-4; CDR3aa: CSAIRDNAKNIQYF; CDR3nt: TGCAGTGCAATCCGGGACAACGCCAAAAACATTCAGTACTTC
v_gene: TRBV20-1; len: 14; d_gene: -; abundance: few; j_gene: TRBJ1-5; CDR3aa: CSATERGGNQPQHF; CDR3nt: TGCAGTGCAACTGAAAGGGGTGGCAATCAGCCCCAGCATTTT
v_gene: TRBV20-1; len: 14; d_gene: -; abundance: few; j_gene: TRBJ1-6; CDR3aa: CSARGQVYNSPLHF; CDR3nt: TGCAGTGCCAGAGGGCAGGTCTATAATTCACCCCTCCACTTT
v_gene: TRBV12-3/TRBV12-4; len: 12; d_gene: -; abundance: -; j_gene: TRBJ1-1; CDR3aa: CASSLRQTQAFF; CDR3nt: TGTGCCAGCAGTTTAAGGCAGACCCAAGCTTTCTTT
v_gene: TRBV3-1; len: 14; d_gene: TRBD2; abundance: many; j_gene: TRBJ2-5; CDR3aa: CASSQVAGQETQYF; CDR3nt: TGTGCCAGCAGCCAGGTAGCGGGACAAGAGACCCAGTACTTC
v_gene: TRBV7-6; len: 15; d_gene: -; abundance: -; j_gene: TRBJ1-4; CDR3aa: CASSPSPGLGEKLFF; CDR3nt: TGTGCCAGCAGCCCCTCACCGGGACTCGGGGAAAAACTGTTTTTT
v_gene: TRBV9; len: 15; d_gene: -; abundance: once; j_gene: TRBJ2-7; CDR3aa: CASSVQGVPGYEQYF; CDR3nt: TGTGCCAGCAGCGTGCAGGGAGTTCCGGGCTACGAGCAGTACTTC
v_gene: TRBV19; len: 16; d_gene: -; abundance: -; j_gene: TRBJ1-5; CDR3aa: CASSIDMTASGQPQHF; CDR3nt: TGTGCCAGTAGTATTGACATGACCGCCTCTGGTCAGCCCCAGCATTTT
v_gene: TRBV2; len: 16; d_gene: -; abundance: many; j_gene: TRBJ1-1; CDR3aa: CASSESDPGVGTEAFF; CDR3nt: TGTGCCAGCAGTGAATCGGACCCCGGGGTGGGGACTGAAGCTTTCTTT
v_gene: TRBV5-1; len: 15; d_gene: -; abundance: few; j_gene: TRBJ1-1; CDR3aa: CASSLDGVRGTEAFF; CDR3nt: TGCGCCAGCAGCTTGGATGGTGTCAGGGGAACTGAAGCTTTCTTT
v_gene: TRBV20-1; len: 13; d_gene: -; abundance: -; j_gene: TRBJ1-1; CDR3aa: CSALTGQNTEAFF; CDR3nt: TGCAGTGCTTTAACAGGGCAAAACACTGAAGCTTTCTTT
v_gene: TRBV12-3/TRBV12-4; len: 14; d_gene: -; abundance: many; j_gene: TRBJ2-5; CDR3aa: CASTRGGLGETQYF; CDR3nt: TGTGCCAGCACCCGTGGGGGACTCGGAGAGACCCAGTACTTC
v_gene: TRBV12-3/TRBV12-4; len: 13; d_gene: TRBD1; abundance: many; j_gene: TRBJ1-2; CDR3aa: CASSSVRGHGYTF; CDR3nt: TGTGCCAGCAGTTCGGTCAGGGGGCATGGCTACACCTTC
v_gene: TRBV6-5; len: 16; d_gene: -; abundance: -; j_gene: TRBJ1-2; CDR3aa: CASSYLSGRANYGYTF; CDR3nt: TGTGCCAGCAGTTACCTGTCAGGACGAGCTAACTATGGCTACACCTTC
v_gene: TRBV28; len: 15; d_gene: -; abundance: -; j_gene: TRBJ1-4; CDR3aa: CASSLGGRANEKLFF; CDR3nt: TGTGCCAGCAGTTTGGGTGGCAGGGCTAATGAAAAACTGTTTTTT
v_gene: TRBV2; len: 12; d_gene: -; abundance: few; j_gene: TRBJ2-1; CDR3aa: CASSLGAGEQFF; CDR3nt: TGTGCCAGCAGTCTTGGGGCGGGTGAGCAGTTCTTC
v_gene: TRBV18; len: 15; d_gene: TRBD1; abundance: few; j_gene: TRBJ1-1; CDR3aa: CASSPNRGMGTEAFF; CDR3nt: TGTGCCAGCTCCCCAAACAGGGGTATGGGCACTGAAGCTTTCTTT
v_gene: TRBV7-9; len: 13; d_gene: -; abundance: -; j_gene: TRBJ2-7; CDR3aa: CASSLGMSYEQYF; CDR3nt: TGTGCCAGCAGCTTAGGTATGTCCTACGAGCAGTACTTC
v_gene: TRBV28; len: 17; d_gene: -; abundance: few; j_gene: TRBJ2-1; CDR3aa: CASRLRSLTKPYNEQFF; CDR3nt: TGTGCCAGCAGACTTCGCAGTCTGACTAAACCCTACAATGAGCAGTTCTTC
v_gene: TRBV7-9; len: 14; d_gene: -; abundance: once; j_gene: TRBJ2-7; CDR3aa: CASRNTLSSYEQYF; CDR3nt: TGTGCCAGCAGGAATACATTGAGCTCCTACGAGCAGTACTTC
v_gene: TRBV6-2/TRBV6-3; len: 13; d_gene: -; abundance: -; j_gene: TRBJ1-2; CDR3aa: CASSYGQGRGYTF; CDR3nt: TGTGCCAGCAGTTACGGGCAGGGGCGAGGCTACACCTTC
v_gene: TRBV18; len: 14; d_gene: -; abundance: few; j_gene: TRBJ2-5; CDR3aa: CASSPHMNQETQYF; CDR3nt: TGTGCCAGCAGCCCGCACATGAATCAAGAGACCCAGTACTTC
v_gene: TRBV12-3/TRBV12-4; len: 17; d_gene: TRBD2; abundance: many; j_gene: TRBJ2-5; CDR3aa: CASSSIGLAGLQETQYF; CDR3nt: TGTGCCAGCAGTTCCATCGGACTAGCGGGTTTACAAGAGACCCAGTACTTC
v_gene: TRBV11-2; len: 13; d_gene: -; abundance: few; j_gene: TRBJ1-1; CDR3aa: CASRPALNTEAFF; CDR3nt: TGTGCCAGCCGCCCAGCCCTGAACACTGAAGCTTTCTTT
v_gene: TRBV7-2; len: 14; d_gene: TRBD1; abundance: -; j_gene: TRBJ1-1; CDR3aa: CASSLGGTVSKAFF; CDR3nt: TGTGCCAGCAGCTTAGGAGGGACAGTTAGTAAAGCTTTCTTT
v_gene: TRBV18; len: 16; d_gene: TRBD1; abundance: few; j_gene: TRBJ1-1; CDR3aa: CASSDEGRTGNTEAFF; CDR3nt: TGTGCCAGCTCCGACGAAGGGAGGACAGGGAACACTGAAGCTTTCTTT
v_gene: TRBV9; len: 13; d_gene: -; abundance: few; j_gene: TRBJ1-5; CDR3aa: CASSSGFGQPQHF; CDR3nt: TGTGCCAGCAGCTCAGGGTTTGGGCAGCCCCAGCATTTT
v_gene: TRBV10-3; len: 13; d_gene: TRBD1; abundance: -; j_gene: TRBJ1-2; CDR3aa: CAISQGFNYGYTF; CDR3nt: TGTGCCATTTCACAGGGGTTTAACTATGGCTACACCTTC
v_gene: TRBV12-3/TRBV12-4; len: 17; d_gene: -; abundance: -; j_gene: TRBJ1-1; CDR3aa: CASSQAEEDRLNTEAFF; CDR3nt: TGTGCCAGCAGCCAAGCGGAAGAGGACAGATTGAACACTGAAGCTTTCTTT
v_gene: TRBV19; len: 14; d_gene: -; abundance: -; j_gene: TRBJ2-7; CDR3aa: CASSFGDTTYEQYF; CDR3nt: TGTGCCAGTAGTTTCGGAGACACTACCTACGAGCAGTACTTC
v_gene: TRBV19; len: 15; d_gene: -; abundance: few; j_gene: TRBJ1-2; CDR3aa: CASTGRHLNNYGYTF; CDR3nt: TGTGCCAGTACTGGCAGGCACCTTAACAACTATGGCTACACCTTC
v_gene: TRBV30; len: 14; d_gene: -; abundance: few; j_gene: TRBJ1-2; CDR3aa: CAWSAVGEGDGYTF; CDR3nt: TGTGCCTGGAGTGCGGTCGGGGAAGGAGATGGCTACACCTTC
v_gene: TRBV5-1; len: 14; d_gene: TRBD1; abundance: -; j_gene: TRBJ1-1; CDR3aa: CASSPGQGFAEAFF; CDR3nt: TGCGCCAGCAGTCCAGGACAGGGATTTGCTGAAGCTTTCTTT
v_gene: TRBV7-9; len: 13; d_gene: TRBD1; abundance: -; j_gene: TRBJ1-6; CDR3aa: CASSTDRATPLHF; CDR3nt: TGTGCCAGCAGCACGGACAGGGCGACACCCCTCCACTTT
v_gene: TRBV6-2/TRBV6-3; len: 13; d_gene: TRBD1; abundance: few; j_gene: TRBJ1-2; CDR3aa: CASSLTGEAGYTF; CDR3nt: TGTGCCAGCAGTTTGACAGGGGAAGCTGGCTACACCTTC
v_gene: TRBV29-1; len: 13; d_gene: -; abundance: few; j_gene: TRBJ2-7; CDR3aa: CSVASRFTSEQYF; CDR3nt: TGCAGCGTTGCTAGTCGGTTCACCTCCGAGCAGTACTTC
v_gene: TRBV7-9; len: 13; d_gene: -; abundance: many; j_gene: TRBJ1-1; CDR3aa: CASSDRLNTEAFF; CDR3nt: TGTGCCAGCAGCGACAGACTGAACACTGAAGCTTTCTTT
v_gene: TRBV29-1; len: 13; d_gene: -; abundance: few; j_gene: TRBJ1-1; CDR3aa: CSAAPTLGTEAFF; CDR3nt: TGCAGCGCCGCCCCGACCTTGGGCACTGAAGCTTTCTTT
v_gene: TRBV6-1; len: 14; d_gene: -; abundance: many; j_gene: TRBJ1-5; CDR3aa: CASSAAGTNQPQHF; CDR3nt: TGTGCCAGCAGTGCCGCAGGGACGAATCAGCCCCAGCATTTT
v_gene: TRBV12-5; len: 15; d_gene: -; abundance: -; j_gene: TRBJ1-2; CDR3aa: CASGLQAGRLDGYTF; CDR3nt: TGTGCTAGTGGTTTGCAGGCAGGGAGGTTGGATGGCTACACCTTC
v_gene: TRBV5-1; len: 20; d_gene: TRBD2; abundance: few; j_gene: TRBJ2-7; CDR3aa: CASSLAPSGKTGLKWYEQYF; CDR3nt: TGCGCCAGCAGCTTGGCCCCTAGCGGGAAAACGGGACTTAAGTGGTACGAGCAGTACTTC
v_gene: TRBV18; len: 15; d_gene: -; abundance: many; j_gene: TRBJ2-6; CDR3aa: CASSPLGSGANVLTF; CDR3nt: TGTGCCAGCAGCCCCCTTGGGTCTGGGGCCAACGTCCTGACTTTC